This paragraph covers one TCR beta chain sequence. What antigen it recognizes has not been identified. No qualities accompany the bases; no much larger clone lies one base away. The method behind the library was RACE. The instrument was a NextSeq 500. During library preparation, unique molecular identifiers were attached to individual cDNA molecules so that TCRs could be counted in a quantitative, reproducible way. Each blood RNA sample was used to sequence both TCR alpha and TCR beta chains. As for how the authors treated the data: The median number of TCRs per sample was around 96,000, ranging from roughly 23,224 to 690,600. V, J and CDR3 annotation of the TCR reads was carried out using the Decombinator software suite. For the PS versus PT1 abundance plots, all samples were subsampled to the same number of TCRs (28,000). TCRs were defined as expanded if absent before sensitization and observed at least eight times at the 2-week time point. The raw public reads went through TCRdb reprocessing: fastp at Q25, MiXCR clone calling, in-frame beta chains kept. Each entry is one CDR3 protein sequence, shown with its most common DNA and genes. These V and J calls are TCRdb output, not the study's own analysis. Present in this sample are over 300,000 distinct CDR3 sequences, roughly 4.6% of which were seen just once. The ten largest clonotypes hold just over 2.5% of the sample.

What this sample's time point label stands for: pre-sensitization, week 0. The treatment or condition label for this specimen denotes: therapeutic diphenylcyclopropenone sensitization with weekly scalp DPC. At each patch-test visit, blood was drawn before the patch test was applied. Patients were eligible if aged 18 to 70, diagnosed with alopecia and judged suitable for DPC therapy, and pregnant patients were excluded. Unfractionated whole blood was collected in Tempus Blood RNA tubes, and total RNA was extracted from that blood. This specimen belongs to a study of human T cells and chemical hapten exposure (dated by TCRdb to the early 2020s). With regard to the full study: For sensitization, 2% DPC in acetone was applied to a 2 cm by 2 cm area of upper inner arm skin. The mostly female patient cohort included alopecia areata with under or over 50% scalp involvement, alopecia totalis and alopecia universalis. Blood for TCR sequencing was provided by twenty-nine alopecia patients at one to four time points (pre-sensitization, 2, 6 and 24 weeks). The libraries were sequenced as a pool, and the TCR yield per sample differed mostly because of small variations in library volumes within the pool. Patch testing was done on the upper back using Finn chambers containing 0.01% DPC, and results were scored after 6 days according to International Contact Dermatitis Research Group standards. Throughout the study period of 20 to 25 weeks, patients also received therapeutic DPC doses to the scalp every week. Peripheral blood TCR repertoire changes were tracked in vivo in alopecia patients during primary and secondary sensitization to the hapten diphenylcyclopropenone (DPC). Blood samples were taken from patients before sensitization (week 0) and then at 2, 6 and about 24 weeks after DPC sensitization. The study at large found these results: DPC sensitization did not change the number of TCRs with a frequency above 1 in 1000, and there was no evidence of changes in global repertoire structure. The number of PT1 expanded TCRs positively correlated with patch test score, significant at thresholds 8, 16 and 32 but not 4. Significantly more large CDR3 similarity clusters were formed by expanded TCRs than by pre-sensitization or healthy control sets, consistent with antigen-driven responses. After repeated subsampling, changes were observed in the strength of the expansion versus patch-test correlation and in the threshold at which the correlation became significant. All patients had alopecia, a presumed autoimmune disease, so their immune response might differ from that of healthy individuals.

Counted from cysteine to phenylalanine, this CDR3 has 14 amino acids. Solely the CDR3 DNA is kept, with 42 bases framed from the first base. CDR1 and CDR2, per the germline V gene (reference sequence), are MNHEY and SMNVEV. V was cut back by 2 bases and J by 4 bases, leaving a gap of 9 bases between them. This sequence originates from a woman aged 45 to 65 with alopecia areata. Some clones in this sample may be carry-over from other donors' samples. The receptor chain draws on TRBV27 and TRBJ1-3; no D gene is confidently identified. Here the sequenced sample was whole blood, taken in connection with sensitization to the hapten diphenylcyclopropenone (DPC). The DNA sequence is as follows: TGTGCCAGCAGTTTAGGTCCCCGAGGAAACACCATATATTTT. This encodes CASSLGPRGNTIYF.